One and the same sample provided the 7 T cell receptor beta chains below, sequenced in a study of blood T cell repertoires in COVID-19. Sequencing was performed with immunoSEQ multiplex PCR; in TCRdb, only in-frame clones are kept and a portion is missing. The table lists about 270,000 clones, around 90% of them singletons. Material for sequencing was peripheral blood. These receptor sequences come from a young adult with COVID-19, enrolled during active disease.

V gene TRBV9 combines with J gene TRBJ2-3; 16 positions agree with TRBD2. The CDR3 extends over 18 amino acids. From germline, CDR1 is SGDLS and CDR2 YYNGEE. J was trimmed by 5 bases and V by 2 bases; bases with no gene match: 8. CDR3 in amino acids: CASSVTGTSGRAEDTQYF. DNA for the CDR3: TGTGCCAGCAGCGTTACCGGGACTAGCGGGAGGGCGGAAGATACGCAGTATTTT.

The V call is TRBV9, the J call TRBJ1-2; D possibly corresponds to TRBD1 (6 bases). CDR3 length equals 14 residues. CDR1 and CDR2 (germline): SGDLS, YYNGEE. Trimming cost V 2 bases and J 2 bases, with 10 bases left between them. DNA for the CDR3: TGTGCCAGCAGCGTGGGGGGGCCCAACTATGGCTACACCTTC. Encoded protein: CASSVGGPNYGYTF.

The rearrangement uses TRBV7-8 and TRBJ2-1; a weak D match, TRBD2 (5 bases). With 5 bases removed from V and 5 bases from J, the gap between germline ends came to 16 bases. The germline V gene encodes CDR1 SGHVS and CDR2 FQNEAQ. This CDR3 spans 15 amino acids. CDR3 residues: CASSGGLSLDNEQFF. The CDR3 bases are TGTGCCAGCAGCGGTGGACTGTCCTTGGACAATGAGCAGTTCTTC.

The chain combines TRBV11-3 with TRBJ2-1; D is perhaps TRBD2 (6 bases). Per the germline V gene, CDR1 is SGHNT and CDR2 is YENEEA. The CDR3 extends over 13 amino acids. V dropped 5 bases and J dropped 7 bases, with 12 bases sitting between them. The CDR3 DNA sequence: TGTGCCAGCAGCCCGTCTAGCGCTAATGAGCAGTTCTTC. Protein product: CASSPSSANEQFF.

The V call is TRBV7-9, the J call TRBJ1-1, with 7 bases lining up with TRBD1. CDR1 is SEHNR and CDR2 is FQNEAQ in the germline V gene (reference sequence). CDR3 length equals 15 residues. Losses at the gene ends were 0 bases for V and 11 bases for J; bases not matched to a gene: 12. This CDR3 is CASSLASQGEVQAFF. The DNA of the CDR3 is TGTGCCAGCAGCTTAGCGTCTCAGGGGGAAGTACAGGCTTTCTTT.

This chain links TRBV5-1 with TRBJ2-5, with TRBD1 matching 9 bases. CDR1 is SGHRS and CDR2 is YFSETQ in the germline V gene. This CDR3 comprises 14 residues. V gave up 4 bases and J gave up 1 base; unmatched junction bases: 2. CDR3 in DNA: TGCGCCAGCAGCGGGACAGGGACCCAAGAGACCCAGTACTTC. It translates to CASSGTGTQETQYF.

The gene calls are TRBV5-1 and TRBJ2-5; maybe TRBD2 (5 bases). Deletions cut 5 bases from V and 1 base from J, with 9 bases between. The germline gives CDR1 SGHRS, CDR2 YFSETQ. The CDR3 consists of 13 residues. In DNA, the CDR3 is TGCGCCAGCAGAGAGGGCTTCCAAGAGACCCAGTACTTC. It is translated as CASREGFQETQYF.